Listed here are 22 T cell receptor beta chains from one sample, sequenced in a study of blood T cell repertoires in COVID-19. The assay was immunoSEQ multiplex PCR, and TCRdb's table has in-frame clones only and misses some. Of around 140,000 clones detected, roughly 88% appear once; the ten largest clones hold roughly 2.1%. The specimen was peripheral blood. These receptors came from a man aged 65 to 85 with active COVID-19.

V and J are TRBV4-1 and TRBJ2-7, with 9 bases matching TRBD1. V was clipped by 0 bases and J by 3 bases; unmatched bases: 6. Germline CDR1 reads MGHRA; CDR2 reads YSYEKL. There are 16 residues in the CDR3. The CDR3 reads CASSQEFPDRGYEQYF. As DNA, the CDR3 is TGCGCCAGCAGCCAAGAATTTCCGGACAGGGGCTACGAGCAGTACTTC.

The CDR3 DNA follows: TGTGCCACCAGTGATGGTCAGTTCAATCAGCCCCAGCATTTT. Translating gives CATSDGQFNQPQHF. The V call is TRBV24-1, the J call TRBJ1-5, with D uncertain. The ends were cut back, 3 bases at V and 3 bases at J, with 8 bases in the middle. The CDR3 totals 14 residues. CDR1 and CDR2 (germline): KGHDR, SFDVKD.

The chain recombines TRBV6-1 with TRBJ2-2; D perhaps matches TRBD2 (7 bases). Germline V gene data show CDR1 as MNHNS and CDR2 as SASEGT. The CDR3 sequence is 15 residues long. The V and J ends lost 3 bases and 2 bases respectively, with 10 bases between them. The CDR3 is CASSDGGPNTGELFF. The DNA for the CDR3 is TGTGCCAGCAGTGACGGGGGGCCAAACACCGGGGAGCTGTTTTTT.

The CDR3 sequence is CASRTALSTDTQYF. The CDR3 DNA reads TGTGCCAGCAGGACAGCTCTTTCCACAGATACGCAGTATTTT. The chain carries TRBV7-9 and TRBJ2-3; maybe TRBD1 (5 bases). Between the trimmed V and J ends, which lost 6 bases and 2 bases, there was a span of 12 bases. This CDR3 comprises 14 residues. Germline CDR1 and CDR2: SEHNR and FQNEAQ (reference sequence). The entire variable domain, with the rest obtained from reference TRBV7-9 and TRBJ2-3, is as follows: DTGVSQNPRHKITKRGQNVTFRCDPISEHNRLYWYRQTLGQGPEFLTYFQNEAQLEKSRLLSDRFSAERPKGSFSTLEIQRTEQGDSAMYLCASRTALSTDTQYFGPGTRLTVL.

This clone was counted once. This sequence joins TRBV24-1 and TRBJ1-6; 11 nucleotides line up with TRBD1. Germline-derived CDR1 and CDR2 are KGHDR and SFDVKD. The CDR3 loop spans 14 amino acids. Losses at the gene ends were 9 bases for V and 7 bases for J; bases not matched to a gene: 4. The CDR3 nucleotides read TGTGCCACCTGGGGACAGGGGGTAAATTCACCCCTCCACTTT. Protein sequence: CATWGQGVNSPLHF.

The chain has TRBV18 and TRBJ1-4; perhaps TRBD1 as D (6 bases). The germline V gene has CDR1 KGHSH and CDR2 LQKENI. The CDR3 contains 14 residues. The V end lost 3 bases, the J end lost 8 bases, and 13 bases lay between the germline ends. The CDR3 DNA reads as TGTGCCAGCTCACCGGACAGCGAAGGCGAAAAACTGTTTTTT. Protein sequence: CASSPDSEGEKLFF.

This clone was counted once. The CDR3 DNA sequence: TGTGCCAGCAGTTACCGGGGGGACACCGGGGAGCTGTTTTTT. This encodes CASSYRGDTGELFF. J is TRBJ2-2 and V is TRBV6-6; 7 nucleotides match TRBD2. CDR3 length: 14 residues. The J segment lost 3 bases and the V segment lost 2 bases, leaving 0 bases of the junction unmatched. Germline-derived CDR1 and CDR2 are MNHNY and SVGAGI (reference sequence).

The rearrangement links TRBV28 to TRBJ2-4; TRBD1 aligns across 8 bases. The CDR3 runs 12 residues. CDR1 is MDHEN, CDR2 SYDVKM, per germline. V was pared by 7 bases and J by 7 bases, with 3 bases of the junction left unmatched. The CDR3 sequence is CASNGQGNIQYF. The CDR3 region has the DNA TGTGCCAGCAATGGACAGGGTAACATTCAGTACTTC. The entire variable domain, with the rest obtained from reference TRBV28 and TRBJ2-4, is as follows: DVKVTQSSRYLVKRTGEKVFLECVQDMDHENMFWYRQDPGLGLRLIYFSYDVKMKEKGDIPEGYSVSREKKERFSLILESASTNQTSMYLCASNGQGNIQYFGAGTRLSVL.

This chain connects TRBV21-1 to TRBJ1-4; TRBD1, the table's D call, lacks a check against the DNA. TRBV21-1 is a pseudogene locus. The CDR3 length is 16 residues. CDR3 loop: CASSKGRRGGGEKLFF. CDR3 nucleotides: TGTGCCAGCAGCAAAGGTCGGCGAGGGGGCGGTGAAAAACTGTTTTTT.

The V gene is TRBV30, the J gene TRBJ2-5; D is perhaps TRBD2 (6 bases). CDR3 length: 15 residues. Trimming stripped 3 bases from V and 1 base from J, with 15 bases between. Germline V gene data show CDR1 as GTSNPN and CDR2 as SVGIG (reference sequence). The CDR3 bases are TGTGCCTGGAGGGACTACTTGCGGACCCAAGAGACCCAGTACTTC. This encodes CAWRDYLRTQETQYF.

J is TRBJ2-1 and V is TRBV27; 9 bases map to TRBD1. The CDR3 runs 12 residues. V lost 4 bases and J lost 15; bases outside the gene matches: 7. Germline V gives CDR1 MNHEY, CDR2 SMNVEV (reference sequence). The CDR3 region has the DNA TGTGCCAGCAGTTCCACAGGGGGCTTAACGTTCTTC. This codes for CASSSTGGLTFF.

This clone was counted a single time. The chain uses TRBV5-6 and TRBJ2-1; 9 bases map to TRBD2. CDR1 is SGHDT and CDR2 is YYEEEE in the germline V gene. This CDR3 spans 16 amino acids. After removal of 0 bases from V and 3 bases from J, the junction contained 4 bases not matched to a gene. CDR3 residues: CASSLDSGRGYNEQFF. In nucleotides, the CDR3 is TGTGCCAGCAGCTTGGATAGCGGGAGAGGCTACAATGAGCAGTTCTTC.

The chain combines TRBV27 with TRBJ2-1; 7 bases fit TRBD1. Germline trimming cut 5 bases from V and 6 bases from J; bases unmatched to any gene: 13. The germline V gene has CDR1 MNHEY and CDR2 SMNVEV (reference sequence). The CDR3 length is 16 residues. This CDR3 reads CASSTNWGNRGNEQFF. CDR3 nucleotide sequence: TGTGCCAGCAGTACTAACTGGGGCAACAGGGGCAATGAGCAGTTCTTC.

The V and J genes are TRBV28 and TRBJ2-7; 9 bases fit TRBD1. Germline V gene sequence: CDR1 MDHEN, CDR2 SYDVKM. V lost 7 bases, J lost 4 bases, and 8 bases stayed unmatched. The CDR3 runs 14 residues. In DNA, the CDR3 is TGTGCCAGCATATCACAGGGGGCGGGATACGAGCAGTACTTC. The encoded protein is CASISQGAGYEQYF. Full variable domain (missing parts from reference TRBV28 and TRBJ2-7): DVKVTQSSRYLVKRTGEKVFLECVQDMDHENMFWYRQDPGLGLRLIYFSYDVKMKEKGDIPEGYSVSREKKERFSLILESASTNQTSMYLCASISQGAGYEQYFGPGTRLTVT.

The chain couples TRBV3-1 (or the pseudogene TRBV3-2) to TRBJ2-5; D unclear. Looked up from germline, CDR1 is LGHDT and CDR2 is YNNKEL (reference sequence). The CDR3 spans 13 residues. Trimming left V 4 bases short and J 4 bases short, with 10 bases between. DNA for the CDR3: TGTGCCAGCAGCCCGACCGGAGCAGAGACCCAGTACTTC. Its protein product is CASSPTGAETQYF.

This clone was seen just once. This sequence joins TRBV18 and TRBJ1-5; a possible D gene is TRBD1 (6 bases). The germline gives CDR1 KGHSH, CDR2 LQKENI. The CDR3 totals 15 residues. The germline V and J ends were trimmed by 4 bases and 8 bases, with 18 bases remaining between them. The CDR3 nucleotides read TGTGCCAGCTCACTCTCAGGGGCCCCCGTAGAGCCCCAGCATTTT. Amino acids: CASSLSGAPVEPQHF. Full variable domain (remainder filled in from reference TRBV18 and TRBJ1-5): NAGVMQNPRHLVRRRGQEARLRCSPMKGHSHVYWYRQLPEEGLKFMVYLQKENIIDESGMPKERFSAEFPKEGPSILRIQQVVRGDSAAYFCASSLSGAPVEPQHFGDGTRLSIL.

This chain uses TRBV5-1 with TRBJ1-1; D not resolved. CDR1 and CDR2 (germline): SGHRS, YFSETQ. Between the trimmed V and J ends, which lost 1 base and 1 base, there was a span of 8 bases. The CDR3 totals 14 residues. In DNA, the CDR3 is TGCGCCAGCAGCTTGTCCGGAGGGAACACTGAAGCTTTCTTT. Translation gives CASSLSGGNTEAFF.

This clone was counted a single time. CDR3 loop: CASSSTGLMNTEAFF. DNA of the CDR3: TGTGCCAGCAGTTCTACAGGATTGATGAACACTGAAGCTTTCTTT. The chain links TRBV28 to TRBJ1-1, with D maybe TRBD1 (5 bases). CDR1 and CDR2 from the germline V gene are MDHEN and SYDVKM. This CDR3 is built from 15 residues. The V gene lost 4 bases and the J gene lost 0 bases, with 12 bases spanning the gap. Using reference TRBV28 and TRBJ1-1 for the parts outside the CDR3, the full variable domain is DVKVTQSSRYLVKRTGEKVFLECVQDMDHENMFWYRQDPGLGLRLIYFSYDVKMKEKGDIPEGYSVSREKKERFSLILESASTNQTSMYLCASSSTGLMNTEAFFGQGTRLTVV.

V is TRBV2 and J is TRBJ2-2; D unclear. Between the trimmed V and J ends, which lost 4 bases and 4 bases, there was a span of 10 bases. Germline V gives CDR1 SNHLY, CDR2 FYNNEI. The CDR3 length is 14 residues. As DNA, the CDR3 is TGTGCCAGCAGTGTCACCTCGGGCACCGGGGAGCTGTTTTTT. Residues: CASSVTSGTGELFF.

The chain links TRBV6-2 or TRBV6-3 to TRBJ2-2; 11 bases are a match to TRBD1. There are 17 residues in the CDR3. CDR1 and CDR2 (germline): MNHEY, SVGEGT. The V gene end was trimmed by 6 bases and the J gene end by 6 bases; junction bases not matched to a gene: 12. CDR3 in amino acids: CASSQGTGGALAGELFF. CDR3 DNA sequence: TGTGCCAGCAGCCAAGGGACAGGGGGTGCCCTGGCCGGGGAGCTGTTTTTT.

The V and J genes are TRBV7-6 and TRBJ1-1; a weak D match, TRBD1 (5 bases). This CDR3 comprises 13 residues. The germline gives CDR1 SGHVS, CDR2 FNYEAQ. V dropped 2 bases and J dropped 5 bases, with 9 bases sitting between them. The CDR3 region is CASSLNGGTEAFF. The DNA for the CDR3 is TGTGCCAGCAGCTTAAACGGGGGGACTGAAGCTTTCTTT. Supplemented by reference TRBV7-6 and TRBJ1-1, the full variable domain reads GAGVSQSPRYKVTKRGQDVALRCDPISGHVSLYWYRQALGQGPEFLTYFNYEAQQDKSGLPNDRFSAERPEGSISTLTIQRTEQRDSAMYRCASSLNGGTEAFFGQGTRLTVV.

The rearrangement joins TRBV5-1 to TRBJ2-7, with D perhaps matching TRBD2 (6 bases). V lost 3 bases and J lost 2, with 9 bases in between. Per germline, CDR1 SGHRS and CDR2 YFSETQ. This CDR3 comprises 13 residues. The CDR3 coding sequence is TGCGCCAGCAGCTCGACTAGTACCTACGAGCAGTACTTC. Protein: CASSSTSTYEQYF. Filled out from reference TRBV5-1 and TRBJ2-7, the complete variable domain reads KAGVTQTPRYLIKTRGQQVTLSCSPISGHRSVSWYQQTPGQGLQFLFEYFSETQRNKGNFPGRFSGRQFSNSRSEMNVSTLELGDSALYLCASSSTSTYEQYFGPGTRLTVT.